A single sample is the source of the 21 T cell receptor beta chains below, sequenced in a study of shared clonotypes between healthy human individuals. The assay was immunoSEQ multiplex PCR, and TCRdb's table has in-frame clones only and misses some. The table has roughly 2.5 million clones, around 94% seen once. Sequenced input: naive CD4+ T cells sorted from blood. As for subset: CD45RA+ positively selected. The receptors shown here come from a man between 18 and 35 years old in good health.

This sequence joins TRBV10-1 and TRBJ2-5; tentatively, D is TRBD2 (5 bases). The CDR3 length is 13 residues. V dropped 0 bases and J dropped 4 bases, with 6 bases sitting between them. The V gene's germline CDR1 is WNHNN and CDR2 SYGVQD (reference sequence). CDR3 nucleotide sequence: TGCGCCAGCAGTGAGTCCGCGGGAGAGACCCAGTACTTC. Amino acid sequence: CASSESAGETQYF.

This sequence joins TRBV4-1 and TRBJ2-7; possible D gene TRBD1, 5 bases. The V gene lost 4 bases and the J gene lost 2 bases, with 12 bases spanning the gap. Germline-derived CDR1 and CDR2 are MGHRA and YSYEKL. The CDR3 sequence is 14 residues long. CDR3 loop: CASSLPGRPYEQYF. The DNA of the CDR3 is TGCGCCAGCAGCCTCCCAGGGCGTCCCTACGAGCAGTACTTC.

The V call is TRBV9, the J call TRBJ1-2; D is undetermined. CDR1 is SGDLS, CDR2 YYNGEE, per germline. The CDR3 contains 15 residues. The V gene lost 0 bases and the J gene lost 8 bases, with 17 bases spanning the gap. The CDR3 protein is CASSVDSFGSMGYTF. The DNA of the CDR3 is TGTGCCAGCAGCGTAGATTCGTTTGGGTCGATGGGCTACACCTTC.

The table lists this clone with a count of one. This chain joins TRBV9 and TRBJ1-1; D remains unclear. In germline, CDR1 is SGDLS, CDR2 YYNGEE. V gave up 1 base and J gave up 4 bases, with 11 bases separating them. The CDR3 extends over 14 amino acids. This CDR3 reads CASSVYFRGTEAFF. The CDR3 DNA reads as TGTGCCAGCAGCGTATATTTTCGTGGCACTGAAGCTTTCTTT. Full variable domain (rest looked up from reference TRBV9 and TRBJ1-1): DSGVTQTPKHLITATGQRVTLRCSPRSGDLSVYWYQQSLDQGLQFLIQYYNGEERAKGNILERFSAQQFPDLHSELNLSSLELGDSALYFCASSVYFRGTEAFFGQGTRLTVV.

Concerning this clone itself: Relative to the germline gene, one junction end is altered; a read error may explain this. The rearrangement links TRBV7-7 to TRBJ2-1; D gene unclear. The CDR3 is 14 residues long. Germline V gene data show CDR1 as SSHAT and CDR2 as FNYEAQ (reference sequence). CDR3 amino acids: CASSLSPGNNEQFF. Written as DNA, the CDR3 is TGTGCTAGCAGCTTATCCCCAGGAAACAATGAGCAGTTCTTC.

V is TRBV6-5 and J is TRBJ1-2; 9 positions agree with TRBD1. V was pared by 6 bases and J by 6 bases, with 8 bases of the junction left unmatched. The CDR3 runs to 14 residues. Germline V gene lookup returns CDR1 MNHEY and CDR2 SVGAGI. This chain's CDR3 is CASRASRTGDGYTF. The CDR3 coding sequence is TGTGCCAGCAGAGCTTCCCGGACAGGGGATGGCTACACCTTC.

This chain joins TRBV4-2 and TRBJ1-2; 8 bases are shared with TRBD1. This CDR3 is built from 15 residues. Germline CDR1 and CDR2: LGHNA and YNFKEQ. The V and J ends lost 0 bases and 6 bases, in that order; junction bases with no gene match: 6. The chain's CDR3 is CASSQETGGGNGYTF. The CDR3 DNA follows: TGTGCCAGCAGCCAAGAAACAGGGGGGGGGAATGGCTACACCTTC.

For this clone: Other DNA variants within this sample encode the same CDR3. The chain couples TRBV20-1 to TRBJ1-2; D unresolved. This CDR3 has 11 residues. V shed 0 bases and J shed 8 bases, with 7 bases lying between them. Germline V gene lookup returns CDR1 DFQATT and CDR2 SNEGSKA (reference sequence). The CDR3 spells CSARDRGGYTF. The CDR3 DNA sequence: TGCAGTGCTAGAGATAGAGGGGGCTACACCTTC.

The chain carries TRBV7-8 and TRBJ2-7; no firm D call. Germline lookup yields CDR1 SGHVS and CDR2 FQNEAQ. CDR3 length: 13 residues. V was cut by 4 bases and J by 0 bases, with 7 bases left in between. The CDR3 region is CASSSSISYEQYF. CDR3 coding DNA: TGTGCCAGCAGCTCCTCTATCTCCTACGAGCAGTACTTC.

The chain combines TRBV27 with TRBJ2-2, with 9 bases identical to TRBD1. CDR3 length equals 15 residues. CDR1 is MNHEY, CDR2 SMNVEV, per germline (reference sequence). Trimming removed 4 bases from V and 5 bases from J; junction bases left unmatched: 5. CDR3 nucleotide sequence: TGTGCCAGCAGTTACGGACAGGGGAAGACCGGGGAGCTGTTTTTT. This gives the protein CASSYGQGKTGELFF.

The chain is built from TRBV2 and TRBJ1-3; no clear D. Germline V gives CDR1 SNHLY, CDR2 FYNNEI. CDR3 length equals 15 residues. V was pared by 4 bases and J by 0 bases, with 10 bases between. For the CDR3, the DNA is TGTGCCAGCAGTGTAAATTCCGTCTCTGGAAACACCATATATTTT. Residues: CASSVNSVSGNTIYF.

The chain links TRBV18 to TRBJ2-2; TRBD2 agrees at 14 bases. This CDR3 region has 17 residues. J was trimmed by 8 bases and V by 0 bases; bases with no gene match: 5. Per the germline V gene, CDR1 is KGHSH and CDR2 is LQKENI. The CDR3 bases are TGTGCCAGCTCACCACCGGGGACTAGCGGGAGCACTGGGGAGCTGTTTTTT. This translates into CASSPPGTSGSTGELFF.

The genes are TRBV30 and TRBJ1-6, with D perhaps TRBD1 (5 bases). This CDR3 contains 13 residues. Per germline, CDR1 GTSNPN and CDR2 SVGIG (reference sequence). V was pared by 4 bases and J by 7 bases, with 11 bases between. The CDR3 region is CAWTISGNSPLHF. The CDR3 bases are TGTGCCTGGACCATCTCAGGGAATTCACCCCTCCACTTT.

The chain couples TRBV21-1 to TRBJ1-2; the table's D call, TRBD1, was not checked against the DNA. TRBV21-1 is annotated as a pseudogene. The CDR3 extends over 15 amino acids. The CDR3 region is CASSPSQWLSRCYTF. DNA for the CDR3: TGTGCCAGCAGCCCCTCCCAGTGGCTTTCCCGATGCTACACCTTC.

This clone has just one count. This chain links TRBV10-3 with TRBJ2-2; the D gene is possibly TRBD1 (6 bases). Looked up from germline, CDR1 is ENHRY and CDR2 is SYGVKD. Trimming pared 2 bases from V and 8 bases from J, leaving 15 bases between. This CDR3 has 15 amino acids. In DNA form, the CDR3 reads TGTGCCATCAGTGAGCCGGTGGGGGCAGGGGGGGAGCTGTTTTTT. It encodes CAISEPVGAGGELFF.

This sequence joins TRBV21-1 and TRBJ1-1; TRBD1, as called in the table, went unchecked against the DNA. TRBV21-1 is reported as a pseudogene. The CDR3 is 17 residues long. This CDR3 reads CASSKAGGQGAATEAFF. The DNA of the CDR3 is TGTGCCAGCAGCAAAGCTGGGGGACAGGGGGCCGCCACTGAAGCTTTCTTT.

The rearrangement uses TRBV5-6 and TRBJ2-7, with D hard to call. This CDR3 is built from 14 residues. V gave up 5 bases and J gave up 0 bases, with 12 bases separating them. Germline CDR1 is SGHDT and CDR2 is YYEEEE. The CDR3: CASRIHSDSYEQYF. DNA of the CDR3: TGTGCCAGCAGAATTCACTCAGACTCCTACGAGCAGTACTTC.

The CDR3 loop is CASSQSGIGTGELFF. CDR3 in DNA: TGCGCCAGCAGCCAATCAGGGATTGGGACCGGGGAGCTGTTTTTT. The chain recombines TRBV4-3 with TRBJ2-2, with D maybe TRBD1 (5 bases). The V gene lost 2 bases and the J gene lost 5 bases, with 12 bases spanning the gap. The CDR3 runs to 15 residues. The germline gives CDR1 LGHNA, CDR2 YSLEER.

Details on this clone: At the DNA level, this CDR3 is encoded by other sequences in the same sample as well. The chain employs TRBV5-1 and TRBJ2-3; unclear D gene. The germline CDR1 and CDR2 sequences are SGHRS and YFSETQ. There are 14 residues in the CDR3. V lost 1 base and J lost 2, with 8 bases in between. In DNA, the CDR3 is TGCGCCAGCAGCTTGCGTGGGGACACAGATACGCAGTATTTT. This sequence encodes CASSLRGDTDTQYF.

The chain recombines TRBV7-9 with TRBJ2-1; 10 positions match TRBD2. J gave up 7 bases and V 4 bases, and 7 bases lay outside the gene matches. This CDR3 comprises 15 residues. Germline CDR1 SEHNR, CDR2 FQNEAQ (reference sequence). The CDR3 DNA follows: TGTGCCAGCAGCTCATCTAGCGGGAGTTTGAATGAGCAGTTCTTC. Its translation: CASSSSSGSLNEQFF.

This clone appeared once. The CDR3 DNA reads as TGCAGCGTTGCCACAGGGCCGCTTTGGAGCAATCAGCCCCAGCATTTT. Amino acids: CSVATGPLWSNQPQHF. V gene TRBV29-1 combines with J gene TRBJ1-5, with TRBD1 as a possible D gene (6 bases). Trimming shortened V by 4 bases and J by 1 base, and 17 bases separated the two germline ends. There are 16 residues in the CDR3. Germline loops: CDR1 SQVTM, CDR2 ANQGSEA.